These T cell receptor beta chains were read from a single sample in a study of blood T cell repertoires in COVID-19. Profiled with immunoSEQ multiplex PCR; TCRdb holds only in-frame clones, not every one. The table lists 150,000 to 200,000 clones, about 88% of them singletons. Specimen: peripheral blood. The receptors derive from a man aged 35-49 years with active or convalescent COVID-19. CDR3s include the opening cysteine and the closing phenylalanine or tryptophan. A D gene is named only where the DNA matches it firmly. Clone sizes are given selectively: once, few, many, or a class where the clone is expanded.

J: TRBJ2-3; V: TRBV19; size: few; D: TRBD1; DNA: TGTGCCAGTAGTGAGAGGACAGGGGCAAACACAGATACGCAGTATTTT; CDR3: CASSERTGANTDTQYF
J: TRBJ1-4; V: TRBV30; size: few; D: -; DNA: TGTGCCTGGAGGGGGGGGCTGCTTAATGAAAAACTGTTTTTT; CDR3: CAWRGGLLNEKLFF
J: TRBJ2-2; V: TRBV11-2; size: once; D: -; DNA: TGTGCCAGCACCTGGGTAGAGGGGGTACTGAGCACCGGGGAGCTGTTTTTT; CDR3: CASTWVEGVLSTGELFF
J: TRBJ2-4; V: TRBV11-2; size: once; D: -; DNA: TGTGCCAGCAGCTTAGTCAGGGGTCGGGAAAACATTCAGTACTTC; CDR3: CASSLVRGRENIQYF
J: TRBJ1-1; V: TRBV4-1; size: -; D: TRBD1; DNA: TGCGCCAGCAGCCAAGAACAGGGGCTTCCTGAAGCTTTCTTT; CDR3: CASSQEQGLPEAFF
J: TRBJ2-5; V: TRBV14; size: -; D: -; DNA: TGTGCCAGCAGCCAATGGCAGGGGTTATCGGAGACCCAGTACTTC; CDR3: CASSQWQGLSETQYF
J: TRBJ2-6; V: TRBV4-1; size: -; D: -; DNA: TGCGCCAGCAGCCAAGATCGGGTGGTGCTTGGCTCTGGGGCCAACGTCCTGACTTTC; CDR3: CASSQDRVVLGSGANVLTF
J: TRBJ2-5; V: TRBV4-3; size: -; D: TRBD2; DNA: TGCGCCAGCAGCCAAGATGAGGCCACCGGGGGGAAGACCCAGTACTTC; CDR3: CASSQDEATGGKTQYF
J: TRBJ2-6; V: TRBV7-3; size: once; D: TRBD1; DNA: TGTGCCAGCAGCTTTGGGACAGGGGCATCCGGCGGGGCCAACGTCCTGACTTTC; CDR3: CASSFGTGASGGANVLTF
J: TRBJ1-2; V: TRBV28; size: once; D: TRBD1; DNA: TGTGCCAGCATCCCCCGCGTGGGACAGGGGTCGACTGGCTACACCTTC; CDR3: CASIPRVGQGSTGYTF
J: TRBJ2-6; V: TRBV3-1/TRBV3-2; size: -; D: -; DNA: TGTGCCACGAGACAACAATCTGGGGCCAACGTCCTGACTTTC; CDR3: CATRQQSGANVLTF
J: TRBJ1-1; V: TRBV7-2; size: -; D: -; DNA: TGTGCCAGCAGCTCGAATCAGGGGAGAAGCACTGAAGCTTTCTTT; CDR3: CASSSNQGRSTEAFF
J: TRBJ1-5; V: TRBV29-1; size: -; D: TRBD1; DNA: TGCAGCGTTGAGACAGGGCTTGGTCAGCCCCAGCATTTT; CDR3: CSVETGLGQPQHF